This T cell receptor (beta chain) was observed in a study of cytomegalovirus exposure and HLA in healthy donors. Study-level findings and limits: In a later analysis, several top co-occurrence clusters appeared linked to parvovirus B19, influenza, CMV and Epstein-Barr virus.

A remark on this clone: Its specificity is not known.

The length of the CDR3 is 13 residues. Germline loops: CDR1 MNHEY, CDR2 SVGAGI. After removal of 7 bases from V and 4 bases from J, the junction contained 5 bases not matched to a gene. A multiplex PCR was run with 60 Vbeta primers and 13 Jbeta primers. Profiling relied on immunoSEQ multiplex PCR, and the TCRdb table lists in-frame clones only, not all of them. Found here are hundreds of thousands of clones, 75% to 80% of them singletons; the top ten hold around 2%. Sequenced input: PBMCs. The sequence came from a man younger than 35 in good health and CMV-seronegative. J is TRBJ1-1 and V is TRBV6-5, with TRBD1 matching 8 bases. The CDR3 protein is CASKDRVGTEAFF. The DNA of the CDR3 is TGTGCCAGCAAGGACAGGGTCGGCACTGAAGCTTTCTTT.